What follows describes a single T cell receptor (beta chain). The antigen remains unidentified. The data belong to a study of beta chain features in type 1 diabetes. Each of the CD4+ naive, central memory, regulatory and stem cell-like memory populations was sorted via CD45RO/CCR7/CD25/CD127/CD95/CD27. Regarding the study as a whole: All four CD4+ subsets of Type 1 diabetes patients contained TCRB CDR3s that were moderately but significantly shorter. VDJ junctions in type 1 diabetes patients carried more deletions and fewer insertions. The influence of HLA type on TCRB rearrangement stayed undetermined.

cDNA synthesis used the whole RNA isolate, giving expressed TCRB sequences. Assay used: immunoSEQ multiplex PCR; TCRdb lists only in-frame clones, some missing. The repertoire holds a few hundred thousand clones, with approximately 11% as singletons. V was pared by 6 bases and J by 5 bases, with 10 bases of the junction left unmatched. The V gene's germline CDR1 is MNHEY and CDR2 SMNVEV (reference sequence). The CDR3 loop spans 14 amino acids. The sample was naive CD4+ T cells from blood. This chain connects TRBV27 to TRBJ2-7; TRBD1 agrees at 7 bases. This sequence was found in a man aged 25-45 years with type 1 diabetes. CDR3 bases: TGTGCCAGCAGGTCGGCACAGGGGTCGGACGAGCAGTACTTC. Amino acid sequence: CASRSAQGSDEQYF.